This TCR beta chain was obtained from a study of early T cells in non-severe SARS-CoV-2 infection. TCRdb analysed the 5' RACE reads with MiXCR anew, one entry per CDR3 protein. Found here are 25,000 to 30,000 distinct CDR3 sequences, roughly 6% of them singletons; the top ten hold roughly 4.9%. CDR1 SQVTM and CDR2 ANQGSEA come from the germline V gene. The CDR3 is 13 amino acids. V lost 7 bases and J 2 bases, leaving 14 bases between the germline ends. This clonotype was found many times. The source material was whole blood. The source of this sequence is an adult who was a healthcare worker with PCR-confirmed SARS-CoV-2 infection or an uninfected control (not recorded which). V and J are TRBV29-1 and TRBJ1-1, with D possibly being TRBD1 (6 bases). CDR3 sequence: CSAAMDSNTEAFF. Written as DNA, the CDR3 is TGCAGCGCCGCGATGGACAGCAACACTGAAGCTTTCTTT.